These 17 T cell receptor beta chains share one sample of origin, sequenced in a study of monozygotic twins with inflammatory bowel disease (dated by TCRdb to between 2018 and 2021). Library method: 5' RACE. The listed sequencing device is Illumina HiSeq 2500. After reprocessing by TCRdb, each CDR3 protein sequence is one entry, and no DNA is given. In this sample's table one finds some 89,000 distinct CDR3 sequences. The ten most abundant clones make up less than 8% of the sample. Specimen: blood. These receptors all stem from a human donor with ulcerative colitis or Crohn's disease, or a healthy co-twin of an affected twin (not recorded which).

The chain recombines TRBV7-4 with TRBJ2-7; TCRdb selects TRBD1, and the lack of DNA leaves this call unchecked. The germline CDR1 and CDR2 sequences are SGHVT and SQSDAQ. The CDR3 is 16 residues long. The CDR3 loop is CATPPRQRGCSYEQYF. Filled out from reference TRBV7-4 and TRBJ2-7, the complete variable domain reads GAGVSQSPRYKVAKRGRDVALRCDSISGHVTLYWYRQTLGQGSEVLTYSQSDAQRDKSGRPSGRFSAERPERSVSTLKIQRTEQGDSAVYLCATPPRQRGCSYEQYFGPGTRLTVT.

The chain joins TRBV5-1 to TRBJ2-6; no DNA is available, so the TRBD1 call from TCRdb remains unchecked. Germline CDR1 is SGHRS and CDR2 is YFSETQ. The CDR3 is made up of 18 amino acids. CDR3 amino acids: CASSLVEEGARGANVLTF. Full variable domain (missing parts from reference TRBV5-1 and TRBJ2-6): KAGVTQTPRYLIKTRGQQVTLSCSPISGHRSVSWYQQTPGQGLQFLFEYFSETQRNKGNFPGRFSGRQFSNSRSEMNVSTLELGDSALYLCASSLVEEGARGANVLTFGAGSRLTVL.

This chain connects TRBV7-8 to TRBJ2-1. The V gene's germline CDR1 is SGHVS and CDR2 FQNEAQ. The CDR3 runs to 14 residues. The CDR3 is CASSLVALYNEQFF.

This chain uses TRBV2 with TRBJ1-5; the D call from TCRdb, TRBD1, cannot be confirmed without DNA. There are 14 residues in the CDR3. CDR1 and CDR2 from the germline V gene are SNHLY and FYNNEI. CDR3 sequence reads: CASSRDHSNQPQHF.

The gene calls are TRBV5-1 and TRBJ2-3; lacking DNA, the TRBD2 call made by TCRdb goes unchecked. The CDR3 runs 14 residues. Germline lookup yields CDR1 SGHRS and CDR2 YFSETQ. CDR3 sequence: CASSLDGGRDTQYF.

This sequence joins TRBV6-1 and TRBJ2-6; no DNA is available, so the TRBD1 call from TCRdb remains unchecked. The CDR3 has 14 residues. Germline V CDR1 and CDR2: MNHNS, SASEGT. CDR3 loop: CASLGQVGANVLTF.

The chain couples TRBV6-5 to TRBJ1-1. Germline V CDR1 and CDR2: MNHEY, SVGAGI. CDR3 size: 13 residues. The CDR3 sequence is CASSYSDYTEAFF.

The chain couples TRBV18 to TRBJ1-1; the D gene TCRdb calls, TRBD1, cannot be checked with no DNA. CDR1 and CDR2 from the germline V gene are KGHSH and LQKENI. The CDR3 spans 13 residues. The CDR3: CASSLGQDTEAFF.

The genes are TRBV6-5 and TRBJ2-4; with no DNA, the TCRdb D assignment of TRBD1 cannot be verified. The CDR3 contains 17 residues. The germline CDR1 and CDR2 sequences are MNHEY and SVGAGI. The CDR3 spells CASSYSVSGIAKNIQYF.

The rearrangement joins TRBV10-1 to TRBJ1-4. This CDR3 is 14 amino acids long. From germline, CDR1 is WNHNN and CDR2 SYGVQD (reference sequence). Here the CDR3 reads CASSESTMGEKLFF.

The chain is built from TRBV25-1 and TRBJ1-1. CDR3 length: 14 amino acids. CDR1 is MGHDK and CDR2 is SYGVNS in the germline V gene. CDR3 in amino acids: CASSAHRMNTEAFF. The whole variable domain, remainder taken from reference TRBV25-1 and TRBJ1-1, is EADIYQTPRYLVIGTGKKITLECSQTMGHDKMYWYQQDPGMELHLIHYSYGVNSTEKGDLSSESTVSRIRTEHFPLTLESARPSHTSQYLCASSAHRMNTEAFFGQGTRLTVV.

The chain couples TRBV20-1 to TRBJ2-1; the TRBD1 assignment by TCRdb is unverifiable without DNA. The V gene's germline CDR1 is DFQATT and CDR2 SNEGSKA (reference sequence). The CDR3 is made up of 14 amino acids. The CDR3 loop reads CSARDWAGGNEQFF.

This chain connects TRBV7-8 to TRBJ2-3; TCRdb returns TRBD2, unconfirmable since there is no DNA. The CDR3 totals 15 residues. The germline V gene encodes CDR1 SGHVS and CDR2 FQNEAQ. The CDR3 is CASSYGGGAGDTQYF.

The chain uses TRBV12-5 and TRBJ1-2; the D call from TCRdb, TRBD1, cannot be confirmed without DNA. Per the germline V gene, CDR1 is LGHNT and CDR2 is FRNRAP. The CDR3 runs to 16 residues. CDR3 loop: CASGLPRGPLVGGYTF.

The chain employs TRBV10-1 and TRBJ2-4; TCRdb's D gene call, TRBD1, goes unchecked for lack of DNA. There are 14 residues in the CDR3. Germline V gives CDR1 WNHNN, CDR2 SYGVQD (reference sequence). The CDR3 is CASSPGQIKNIQYF.

The chain has TRBV12-3 or TRBV12-4 and TRBJ1-5. This CDR3 has 11 residues. The CDR3: CASSLGMLQHF.

This rearrangement joins TRBV21-1 to TRBJ2-3. TRBV21-1 is listed as a pseudogene. CDR3 length: 14 residues. Here the CDR3 reads CASSFSRRVDTQYF.